The present entry profiles one TCR beta chain with its context. The antigen is not known. The sample comes from a study of shared clonotypes between healthy human individuals. The wider study: In total, the donors were a couple of women and a few men aged 18 to 49. Findings and caveats of the study: Sampling covered nothing but blood. Tissue TCR repertoires likely differ from those found in blood. Memory subsets generally showed smaller estimated richness than naive subsets did.

Sequenced by immunoSEQ multiplex PCR; TCRdb stores in-frame clones only, minus some. The data contain about 820,000 clones, around 92% of them singletons. CDR1 SNHLY and CDR2 FYNNEI come from the germline V gene. This CDR3 comprises 17 residues. V lost 4 bases and J lost 4; bases outside the gene matches: 8. Terminally differentiated effector memory CD45RA+ cells were left out of the naive CD8 fraction, which was CD45RO-negative and positively selected for CCR7. Recent vaccinations or acute infections were absent in the healthy HIV-negative adult donors. Sequencing used naive CD8+ T cells sorted from blood. The rearrangement joins TRBV2 to TRBJ2-7; 15 bases fit TRBD2. This receptor was taken from a man aged 30 to 39 in good health. CDR3 residues: CASSGDRTSGRVYEQYF. DNA of the CDR3: TGTGCCAGCAGTGGGGACAGGACTAGCGGGAGGGTATACGAGCAGTACTTC.